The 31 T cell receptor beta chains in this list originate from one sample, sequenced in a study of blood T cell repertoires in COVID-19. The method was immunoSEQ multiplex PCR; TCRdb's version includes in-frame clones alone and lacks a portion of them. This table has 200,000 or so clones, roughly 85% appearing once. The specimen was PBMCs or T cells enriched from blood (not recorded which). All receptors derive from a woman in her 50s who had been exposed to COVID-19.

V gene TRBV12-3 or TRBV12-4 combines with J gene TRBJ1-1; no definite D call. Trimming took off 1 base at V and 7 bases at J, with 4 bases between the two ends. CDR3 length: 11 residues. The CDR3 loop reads CASSLGYEAFF. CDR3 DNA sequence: TGTGCCAGCAGTTTAGGTTATGAAGCTTTCTTT.

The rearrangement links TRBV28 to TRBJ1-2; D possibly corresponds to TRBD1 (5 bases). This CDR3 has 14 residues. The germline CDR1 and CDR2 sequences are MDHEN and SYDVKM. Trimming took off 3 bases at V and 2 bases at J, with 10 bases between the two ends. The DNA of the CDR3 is TGTGCCAGCAGTTTCGGACATTTGAACTATGGCTACACCTTC. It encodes CASSFGHLNYGYTF.

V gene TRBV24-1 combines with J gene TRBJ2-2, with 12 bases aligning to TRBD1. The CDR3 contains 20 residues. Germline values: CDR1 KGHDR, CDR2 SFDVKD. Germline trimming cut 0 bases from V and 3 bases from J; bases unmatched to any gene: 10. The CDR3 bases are TGTGCCACCAGTGATTTGGGGACAGGGGGCGCAGGAAGAGACACCGGGGAGCTGTTTTTT. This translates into CATSDLGTGGAGRDTGELFF.

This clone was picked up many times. The CDR3 is CSASRDYPPGELFF. The CDR3 nucleotides are TGCAGTGCTAGTCGGGACTACCCTCCCGGGGAGCTGTTTTTT. The gene calls are TRBV20-1 and TRBJ2-2; 7 nucleotides line up with TRBD2. The CDR3 consists of 14 residues. The ends lost 3 bases at V and 6 bases at J; junction bases unmatched: 7. The V gene's germline CDR1 is DFQATT and CDR2 SNEGSKA (reference sequence).

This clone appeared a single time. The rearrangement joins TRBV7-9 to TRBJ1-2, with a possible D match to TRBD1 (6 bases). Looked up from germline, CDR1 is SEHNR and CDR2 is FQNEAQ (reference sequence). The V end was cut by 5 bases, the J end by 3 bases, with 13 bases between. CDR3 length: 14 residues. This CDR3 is CASSRDRFDYGYTF. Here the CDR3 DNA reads TGTGCCAGCAGCCGAGACAGGTTCGACTATGGCTACACCTTC.

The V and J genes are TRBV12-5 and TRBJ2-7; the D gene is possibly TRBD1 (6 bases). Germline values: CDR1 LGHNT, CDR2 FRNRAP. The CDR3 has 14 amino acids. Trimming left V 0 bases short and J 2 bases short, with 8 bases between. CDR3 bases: TGTGCTAGTGGTTTGGTACCAGGGGCCTACGAGCAGTACTTC. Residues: CASGLVPGAYEQYF.

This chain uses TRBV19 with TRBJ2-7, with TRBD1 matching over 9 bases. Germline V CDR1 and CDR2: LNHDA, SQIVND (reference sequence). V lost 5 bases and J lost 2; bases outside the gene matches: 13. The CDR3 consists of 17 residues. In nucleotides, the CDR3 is TGTGCCAGTAGTCCACGACCTCCGGGACAGGGAGCCTACGAGCAGTACTTC. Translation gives CASSPRPPGQGAYEQYF.

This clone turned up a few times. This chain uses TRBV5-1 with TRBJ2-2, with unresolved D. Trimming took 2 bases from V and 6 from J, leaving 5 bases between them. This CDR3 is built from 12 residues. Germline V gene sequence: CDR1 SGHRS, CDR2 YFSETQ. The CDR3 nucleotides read TGCGCCAGCAGCTTCGTCTCCGGGGAGCTGTTTTTT. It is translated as CASSFVSGELFF.

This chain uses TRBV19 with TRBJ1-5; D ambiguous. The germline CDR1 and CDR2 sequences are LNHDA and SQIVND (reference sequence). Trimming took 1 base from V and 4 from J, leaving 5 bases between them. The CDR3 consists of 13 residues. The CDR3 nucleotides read TGTGCCAGTAGTATAGCTCAGAATCAGCCCCAGCATTTT. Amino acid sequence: CASSIAQNQPQHF.

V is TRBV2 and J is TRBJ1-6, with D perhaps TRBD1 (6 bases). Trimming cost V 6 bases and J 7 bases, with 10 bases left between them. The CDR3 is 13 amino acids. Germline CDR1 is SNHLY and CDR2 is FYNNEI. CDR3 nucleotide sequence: TGTGCCAGCAGGGAAACAGGGAATTCACCCCTCCACTTT. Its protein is CASRETGNSPLHF.

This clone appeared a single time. The CDR3 here is CASSYSSGNEQYF. For the CDR3, the DNA is TGTGCCAGCAGTTACAGTTCGGGGAACGAGCAGTACTTC. The gene calls are TRBV6-2 or TRBV6-3 and TRBJ2-7, with a weak D call TRBD2 (5 bases). This CDR3 has 13 residues. Trimming pared 2 bases from V and 5 bases from J, leaving 10 bases between. CDR1 and CDR2 (germline): MNHEY, SVGEGT.

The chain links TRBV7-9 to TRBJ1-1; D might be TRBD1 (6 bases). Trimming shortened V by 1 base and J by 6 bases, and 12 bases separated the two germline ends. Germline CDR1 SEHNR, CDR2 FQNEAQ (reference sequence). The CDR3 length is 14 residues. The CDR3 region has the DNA TGTGCCAGCAGCTTAGGGACAGAACTTGCTGAAGCTTTCTTT. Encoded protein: CASSLGTELAEAFF.

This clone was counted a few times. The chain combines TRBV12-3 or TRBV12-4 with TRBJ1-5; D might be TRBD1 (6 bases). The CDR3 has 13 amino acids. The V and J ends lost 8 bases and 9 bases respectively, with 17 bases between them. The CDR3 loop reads CASGLSGVGPQHF. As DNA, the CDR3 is TGTGCCAGCGGACTTTCAGGGGTTGGGCCCCAGCATTTT.

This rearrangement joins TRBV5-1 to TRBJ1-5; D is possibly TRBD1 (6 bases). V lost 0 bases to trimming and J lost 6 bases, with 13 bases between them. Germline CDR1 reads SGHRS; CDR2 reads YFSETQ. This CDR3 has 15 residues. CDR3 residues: CASSLAAGEVQPQHF. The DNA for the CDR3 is TGCGCCAGCAGCTTGGCGGCAGGGGAAGTTCAGCCCCAGCATTTT.

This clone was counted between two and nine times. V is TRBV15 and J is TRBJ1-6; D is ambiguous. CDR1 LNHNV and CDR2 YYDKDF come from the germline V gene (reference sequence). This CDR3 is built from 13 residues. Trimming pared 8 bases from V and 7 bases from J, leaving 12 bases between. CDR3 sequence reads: CATEAARNSPLHF. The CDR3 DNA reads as TGTGCCACCGAGGCAGCGCGAAATTCACCCCTCCACTTT.

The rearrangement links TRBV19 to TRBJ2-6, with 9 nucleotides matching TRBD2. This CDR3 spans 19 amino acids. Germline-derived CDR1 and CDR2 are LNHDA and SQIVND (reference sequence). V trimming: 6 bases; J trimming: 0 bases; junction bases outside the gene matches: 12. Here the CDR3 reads CASSPLAGGSDSGANVLTF. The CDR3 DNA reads TGTGCCAGTAGCCCCCTCGCGGGGGGGTCCGACTCTGGGGCCAACGTCCTGACTTTC.

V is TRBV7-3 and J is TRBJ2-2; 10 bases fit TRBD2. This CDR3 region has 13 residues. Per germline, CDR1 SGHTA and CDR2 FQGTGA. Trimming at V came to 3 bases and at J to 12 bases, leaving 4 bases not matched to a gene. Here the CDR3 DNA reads TGTGCCAGCAGCTTCAAAGCGGGGGGGAAGCTGTTTTTT. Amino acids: CASSFKAGGKLFF. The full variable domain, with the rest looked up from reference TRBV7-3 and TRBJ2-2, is GAGVSQTPSNKVTEKGKYVELRCDPISGHTALYWYRQSLGQGPEFLIYFQGTGAADDSGLPNDRFFAVRPEGSVSTLKIQRTERGDSAVYLCASSFKAGGKLFFGEGSRLTVL.

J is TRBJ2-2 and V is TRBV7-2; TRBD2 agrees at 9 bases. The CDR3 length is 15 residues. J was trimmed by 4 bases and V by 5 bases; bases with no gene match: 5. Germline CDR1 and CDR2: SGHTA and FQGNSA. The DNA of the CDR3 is TGTGCCAGCAGCCCCCGACTAGCGGTCACCGGGGAGCTGTTTTTT. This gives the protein CASSPRLAVTGELFF.

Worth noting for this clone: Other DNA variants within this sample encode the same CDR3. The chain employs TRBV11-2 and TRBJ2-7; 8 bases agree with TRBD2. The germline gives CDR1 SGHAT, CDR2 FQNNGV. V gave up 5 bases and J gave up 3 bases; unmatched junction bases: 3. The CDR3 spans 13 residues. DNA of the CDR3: TGTGCCAGCAGCCTCGGGGGGGGCTACGAGCAGTACTTC. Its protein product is CASSLGGGYEQYF.

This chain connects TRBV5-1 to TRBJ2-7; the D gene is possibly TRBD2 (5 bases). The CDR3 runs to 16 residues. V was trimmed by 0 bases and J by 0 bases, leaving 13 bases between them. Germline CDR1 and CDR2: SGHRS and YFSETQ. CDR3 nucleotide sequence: TGCGCCAGCAGCTTGGCCAAGGGAGTGGGCTCCTACGAGCAGTACTTC. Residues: CASSLAKGVGSYEQYF.

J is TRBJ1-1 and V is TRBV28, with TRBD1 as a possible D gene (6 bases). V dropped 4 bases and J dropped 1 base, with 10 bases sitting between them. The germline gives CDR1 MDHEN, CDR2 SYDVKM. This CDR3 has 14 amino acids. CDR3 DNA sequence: TGTGCCAGCAGTTCGTTACAGGGGAACACTGAAGCTTTCTTT. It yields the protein CASSSLQGNTEAFF.

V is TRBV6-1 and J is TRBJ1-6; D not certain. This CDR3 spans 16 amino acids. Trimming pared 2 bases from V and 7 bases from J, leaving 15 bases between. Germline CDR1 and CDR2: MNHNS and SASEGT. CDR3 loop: CASSERRELPNSPLHF. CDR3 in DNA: TGTGCCAGCAGTGAAAGGCGGGAACTGCCCAATTCACCCCTCCACTTT.

The chain's CDR3 is CASSERGSSGGYTF. In DNA, the CDR3 is TGTGCCAGCAGTGAAAGGGGGAGCTCGGGGGGCTACACCTTC. The chain carries TRBV2 and TRBJ1-2; D perhaps matches TRBD1 (6 bases). The V gene's germline CDR1 is SNHLY and CDR2 FYNNEI. Trimming cost V 2 bases and J 8 bases, with 15 bases left between them. The CDR3 contains 14 residues. Complete variable domain (other parts from reference TRBV2 and TRBJ1-2): EPEVTQTPSHQVTQMGQEVILRCVPISNHLYFYWYRQILGQKVEFLVSFYNNEISEKSEIFDDQFSVERPDGSNFTLKIRSTKLEDSAMYFCASSERGSSGGYTFGSGTRLTVV.

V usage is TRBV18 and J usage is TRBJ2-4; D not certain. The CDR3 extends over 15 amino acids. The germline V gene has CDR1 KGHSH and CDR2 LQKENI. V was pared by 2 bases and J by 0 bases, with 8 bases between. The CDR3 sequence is CASSPNFQAKNIQYF. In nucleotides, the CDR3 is TGTGCCAGCTCACCAAACTTCCAAGCCAAAAACATTCAGTACTTC. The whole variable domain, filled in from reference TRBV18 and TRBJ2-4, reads NAGVMQNPRHLVRRRGQEARLRCSPMKGHSHVYWYRQLPEEGLKFMVYLQKENIIDESGMPKERFSAEFPKEGPSILRIQQVVRGDSAAYFCASSPNFQAKNIQYFGAGTRLSVL.

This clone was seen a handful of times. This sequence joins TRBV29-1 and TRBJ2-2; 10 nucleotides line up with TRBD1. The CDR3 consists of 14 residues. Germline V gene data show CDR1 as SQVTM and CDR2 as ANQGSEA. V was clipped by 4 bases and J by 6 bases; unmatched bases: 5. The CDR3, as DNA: TGCAGCGTTGCTGGACAGGGGGGATCCGGGGAGCTGTTTTTT. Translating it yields CSVAGQGGSGELFF.

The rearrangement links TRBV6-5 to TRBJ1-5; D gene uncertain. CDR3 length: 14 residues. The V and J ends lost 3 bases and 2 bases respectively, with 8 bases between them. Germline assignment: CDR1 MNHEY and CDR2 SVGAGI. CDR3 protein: CASSYRRGNQPQHF. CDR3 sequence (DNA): TGTGCCAGCAGTTATCGGAGGGGCAATCAGCCCCAGCATTTT.

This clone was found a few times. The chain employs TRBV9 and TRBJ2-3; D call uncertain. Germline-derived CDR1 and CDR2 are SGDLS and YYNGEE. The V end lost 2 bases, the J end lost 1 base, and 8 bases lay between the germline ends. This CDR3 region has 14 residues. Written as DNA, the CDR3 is TGTGCCAGCAGCGTTGCAGGCCGCACAGATACGCAGTATTTT. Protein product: CASSVAGRTDTQYF. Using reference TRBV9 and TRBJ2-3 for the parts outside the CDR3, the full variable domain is DSGVTQTPKHLITATGQRVTLRCSPRSGDLSVYWYQQSLDQGLQFLIQYYNGEERAKGNILERFSAQQFPDLHSELNLSSLELGDSALYFCASSVAGRTDTQYFGPGTRLTVL.

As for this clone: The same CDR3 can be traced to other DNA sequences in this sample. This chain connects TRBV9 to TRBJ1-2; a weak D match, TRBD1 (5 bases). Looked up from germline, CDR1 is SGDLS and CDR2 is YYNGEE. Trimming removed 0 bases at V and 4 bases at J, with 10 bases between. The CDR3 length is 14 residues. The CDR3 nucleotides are TGTGCCAGCAGCGTAGCTCAGGGAAGCTATGGCTACACCTTC. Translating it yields CASSVAQGSYGYTF. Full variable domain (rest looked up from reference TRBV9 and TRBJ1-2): DSGVTQTPKHLITATGQRVTLRCSPRSGDLSVYWYQQSLDQGLQFLIQYYNGEERAKGNILERFSAQQFPDLHSELNLSSLELGDSALYFCASSVAQGSYGYTFGSGTRLTVV.

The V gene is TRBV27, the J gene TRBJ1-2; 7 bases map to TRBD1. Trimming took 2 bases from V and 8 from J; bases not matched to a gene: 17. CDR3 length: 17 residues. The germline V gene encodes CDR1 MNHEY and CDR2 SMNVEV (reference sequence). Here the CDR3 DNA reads TGTGCCAGCAGTTTACGCTCCCACAGGGGCCCTTCCACAGGCTACACCTTC. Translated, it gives CASSLRSHRGPSTGYTF.

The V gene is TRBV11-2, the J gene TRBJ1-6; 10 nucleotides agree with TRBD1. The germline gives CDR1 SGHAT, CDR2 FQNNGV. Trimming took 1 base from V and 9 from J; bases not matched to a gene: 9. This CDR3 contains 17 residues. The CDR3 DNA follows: TGTGCCAGCAGCTTAGGCCCCACGGGACAGGGGATTTCACCCCTCCACTTT. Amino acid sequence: CASSLGPTGQGISPLHF.

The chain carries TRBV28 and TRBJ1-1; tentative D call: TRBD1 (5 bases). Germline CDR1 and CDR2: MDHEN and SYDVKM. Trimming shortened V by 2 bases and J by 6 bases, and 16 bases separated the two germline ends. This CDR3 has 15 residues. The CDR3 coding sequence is TGTGCCAGCAGTTTAAACCCGGGACTAGGGGCTGAAGCTTTCTTT. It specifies CASSLNPGLGAEAFF. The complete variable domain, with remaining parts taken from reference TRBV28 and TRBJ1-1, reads DVKVTQSSRYLVKRTGEKVFLECVQDMDHENMFWYRQDPGLGLRLIYFSYDVKMKEKGDIPEGYSVSREKKERFSLILESASTNQTSMYLCASSLNPGLGAEAFFGQGTRLTVV.